This T cell receptor beta chain was identified during a study of T cell clonality in common variable immunodeficiency. General study findings and limits: CVID patient heterogeneity limited repertoire-clinical complication correlations. CVID subjects had higher TCRbeta clonality than healthy controls, most marked in about a third. Common variable immunodeficiency TCR beta sequences reportedly had fewer deletions and N-nucleotide insertions.

To note about this clone: What it binds is not known. The sequence runs out 3 residues before the end of the CDR3; the remainder is reconstructed from the germline J gene.

Germline V gene sequence: CDR1 SEHNR, CDR2 FQNEAQ (reference sequence). The CDR3 covers 12 residues. CVID and control samples used equivalent genomic DNA input. TCRdb's table, derived via immunoSEQ multiplex PCR, lists solely in-frame clones and lacks some. The data show 30,000 to 40,000 clones, none appearing only once, with 3% to 4.5% held by the ten largest. The specimen sequenced was peripheral blood mononuclear cells. The clonotype comes from a person aged 18-69 years in good health. The rearrangement joins TRBV7-9 to TRBJ1-2, with unresolved D. CDR3 bases read: TGTGCCAGCAGCCCAACAACAGATACC. This codes for CASSPTTDT. In full, the CDR3 reads CASSPTTDTYTF.